These 16 T cell receptor beta chains were all obtained from the same sample, sequenced in a study of CD8 T cells in ankylosing spondylitis. TCRdb re-analysed the 5' RACE reads in MiXCR, keeping a single row per CDR3 protein. Of a few hundred thousand distinct CDR3 sequences in the sample, over 15% were seen once. Material for sequencing was blood, either unsorted or a sorted T cell fraction (not recorded which). The receptor source for this set is a male donor with ankylosing spondylitis or in good health (not recorded which).

Only a few counts were recorded for this clonotype. J is TRBJ2-5 and V is TRBV7-3, with D uncertain. Germline V gene lookup returns CDR1 SGHTA and CDR2 FQGTGA. The CDR3 is 14 residues long. With 0 bases removed from V and 5 bases from J, the gap between germline ends came to 10 bases. CDR3 protein: CASSLTGSWETQYF. In DNA form, the CDR3 reads TGTGCCAGCAGCTTAACGGGTTCGTGGGAGACCCAGTACTTC.

The chain couples TRBV7-9 to TRBJ2-3; D might be TRBD1 or TRBD2, each matching 6 bases. This CDR3 contains 16 residues. Germline CDR1 SEHNR, CDR2 FQNEAQ (reference sequence). V lost 5 bases to trimming and J lost 6 bases, with 21 bases between them. The CDR3, as DNA: TGTGCCAGCAGCCCCCCAGGGGTTGCGGGAAGGGATACGCAGTATTTT. Amino acids: CASSPPGVAGRDTQYF.

At least ten counts were recorded for this clonotype. This chain links TRBV4-1 with TRBJ2-3, with 9 bases lining up with TRBD1. The germline CDR1 and CDR2 sequences are MGHRA and YSYEKL. This CDR3 is 16 amino acids long. The V gene end was trimmed by 0 bases and the J gene end by 4 bases; junction bases not matched to a gene: 5. The CDR3 protein is CASSQDGTGSADTQYF. CDR3 bases: TGCGCCAGCAGCCAAGATGGGACAGGGAGCGCAGATACGCAGTATTTT.

CDR3 coding DNA: TGTGCCAGCAGCTTAGACCCAATGAGGGGGACTCCCACAGATACGCAGTATTTT. Its protein product is CASSLDPMRGTPTDTQYF. The V and J genes are TRBV11-1 and TRBJ2-3, with D perhaps assigned TRBD1 or TRBD2 (6 bases each). The CDR3 totals 18 residues. Germline V CDR1 and CDR2: SGHAT, FQDESV (reference sequence). V lost 1 base and J lost 2, with 19 bases in between.

This clonotype was recorded a few times. The chain uses TRBV7-9 and TRBJ2-3; weak D call: TRBD1 (6 bases). The length of the CDR3 is 15 residues. Trimming shortened V by 0 bases and J by 1 base, and 8 bases separated the two germline ends. CDR1 and CDR2 from the germline V gene are SEHNR and FQNEAQ (reference sequence). In nucleotides, the CDR3 is TGTGCCAGCAGCTTAGCTGGGACACGCACAGATACGCAGTATTTT. Amino acid sequence: CASSLAGTRTDTQYF.

Many counts were recorded for this clonotype. This chain connects TRBV4-1 to TRBJ2-7, with TRBD2 matching 9 bases. J was trimmed by 6 bases and V by 0 bases; bases with no gene match: 9. Germline CDR1 and CDR2: MGHRA and YSYEKL. The CDR3 consists of 16 residues. The CDR3 coding sequence is TGCGCCAGCAGCCAAGATACAGGAGCGGGAGGAGGCGAGCAGTACTTC. As protein: CASSQDTGAGGGEQYF.

This clonotype came up a few times. The chain links TRBV9 to TRBJ2-2; D ambiguous. CDR1 is SGDLS, CDR2 YYNGEE, per germline. The CDR3 consists of 14 residues. V gave up 3 bases and J gave up 4 bases, with 10 bases separating them. The CDR3 is CASSGSISTGELFF. DNA for the CDR3: TGTGCCAGCAGCGGGAGTATAAGCACCGGGGAGCTGTTTTTT.

V is TRBV5-6 and J is TRBJ2-1; 9 bases are a match to TRBD2. In germline, CDR1 is SGHDT, CDR2 YYEEEE. Trimming removed 4 bases from V and 7 bases from J; junction bases left unmatched: 15. The CDR3 runs to 17 residues. The CDR3 protein is CASSLNSGRAFRNEQFF. CDR3 coding DNA: TGTGCCAGCAGCCTGAATAGCGGGAGAGCCTTTAGGAATGAGCAGTTCTTC.

This clonotype was observed a handful of times. The chain is built from TRBV3-1 and TRBJ2-7; D possibly corresponds to TRBD2 (6 bases). Germline CDR1 and CDR2: LGHDT and YNNKEL (reference sequence). The CDR3 sequence is 16 residues long. The germline V and J ends were trimmed by 1 base and 7 bases, with 20 bases remaining between them. The CDR3 is CASSQGGLRSEEEQYF. Here the CDR3 DNA reads TGTGCCAGCAGCCAAGGGGGACTTAGATCAGAGGAGGAGCAGTACTTC.

This clonotype was seen more than once but under ten times. The chain joins TRBV4-2 to TRBJ2-7; D may be TRBD1 or TRBD2 (5 bases each). This CDR3 region has 14 residues. Trimming pared 5 bases from V and 4 bases from J, leaving 15 bases between. Germline V gene data show CDR1 as LGHNA and CDR2 as YNFKEQ. The CDR3 protein is CASSSERGRYEQYF. The CDR3 DNA follows: TGTGCCAGCAGCAGCGAGAGGGGCCGGTACGAGCAGTACTTC.

J is TRBJ2-4 and V is TRBV18; D is ambiguous. V lost 1 base and J lost 9, with 13 bases in between. The CDR3 extends over 14 amino acids. Per the germline V gene, CDR1 is KGHSH and CDR2 is LQKENI. For the CDR3, the DNA is TGTGCCAGCTCACCACTAGAACAGCAGTTCATTCAGTACTTC. Amino acids: CASSPLEQQFIQYF.

This clonotype was detected ten times or more. V and J are TRBV5-1 and TRBJ2-7, with 7 bases matching TRBD2. With 2 bases clipped from V and 5 bases from J, the junction kept 13 bases outside the gene matches. There are 16 residues in the CDR3. The germline gives CDR1 SGHRS, CDR2 YFSETQ. The CDR3 DNA reads TGCGCCAGCAGCTTATTCGGGACTACATCCCCCAACGAGCAGTACTTC. Amino acids: CASSLFGTTSPNEQYF. The full variable domain, rest sourced from reference TRBV5-1 and TRBJ2-7, is KAGVTQTPRYLIKTRGQQVTLSCSPISGHRSVSWYQQTPGQGLQFLFEYFSETQRNKGNFPGRFSGRQFSNSRSEMNVSTLELGDSALYLCASSLFGTTSPNEQYFGPGTRLTVT.

This clonotype was seen more than once but under ten times. The J gene is TRBJ2-4, the V gene TRBV12-3 or TRBV12-4; D is possibly TRBD2 (6 bases). V gave up 1 base and J gave up 0 bases, with 13 bases separating them. CDR3 size: 17 residues. The CDR3 spells CASSLVSGGLAKNIQYF. Here the CDR3 DNA reads TGTGCCAGCAGTTTAGTGTCCGGAGGGTTAGCCAAAAACATTCAGTACTTC.

This clonotype has a handful of counts. The chain uses TRBV28 and TRBJ2-7; D is perhaps TRBD2 (5 bases). The CDR3 consists of 15 residues. CDR1 and CDR2 from the germline V gene are MDHEN and SYDVKM. Trimming removed 3 bases at V and 4 bases at J, with 16 bases between. CDR3 coding DNA: TGTGCCAGCAGTTTTTTAGTGAATAGCGTGTACGAGCAGTACTTC. This gives the protein CASSFLVNSVYEQYF.

This clonotype was picked up a small number of times. The chain is built from TRBV9 and TRBJ2-1; 10 nucleotides align to TRBD2. This CDR3 is 17 amino acids long. V shed 3 bases, J shed 8 bases, and the junction held 14 bases outside the gene matches. In germline, CDR1 is SGDLS, CDR2 YYNGEE. Written as DNA, the CDR3 is TGTGCCAGCAGCGAGAGCAGGGGCCTAGCGGGAGCGGATGAGCAGTTCTTC. Protein product: CASSESRGLAGADEQFF.

This clonotype was observed a handful of times. The chain uses TRBV20-1 and TRBJ2-3, with D possibly matching TRBD2 (5 bases). Germline V gene sequence: CDR1 DFQATT, CDR2 SNEGSKA (reference sequence). V was clipped by 3 bases and J by 8 bases, with 12 bases between them. The CDR3 consists of 12 residues. CDR3 in amino acids: CSASQDRGTQYF. DNA of the CDR3: TGCAGTGCTAGCCAGGATCGGGGTACGCAGTATTTT.